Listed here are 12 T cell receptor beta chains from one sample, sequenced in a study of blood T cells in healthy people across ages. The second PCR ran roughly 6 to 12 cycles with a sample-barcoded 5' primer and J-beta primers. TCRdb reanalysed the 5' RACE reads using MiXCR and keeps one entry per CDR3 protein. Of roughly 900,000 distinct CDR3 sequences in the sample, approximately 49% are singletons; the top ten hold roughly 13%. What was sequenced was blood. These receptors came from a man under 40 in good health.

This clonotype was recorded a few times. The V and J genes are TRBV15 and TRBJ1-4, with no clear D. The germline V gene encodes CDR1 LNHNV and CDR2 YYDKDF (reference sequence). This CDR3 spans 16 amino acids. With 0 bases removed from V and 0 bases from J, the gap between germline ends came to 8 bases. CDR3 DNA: TGTGCCACCAGCAGAGAAAGCAGAGCAACTAATGAAAAACTGTTTTTT. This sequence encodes CATSRESRATNEKLFF.

The chain's CDR3 is CASSYPDYRGETQYF. The CDR3 DNA reads TGTGCCAGCAGTTACCCGGACTACCGTGGGGAGACCCAGTACTTC. The V and J genes are TRBV6-2 or TRBV6-3 and TRBJ2-5; D possibly corresponds to TRBD2 (6 bases). Trimming removed 2 bases from V and 5 bases from J, with 15 bases in between. Germline V gene data show CDR1 as MNHEY and CDR2 as SVGEGT. The CDR3 totals 15 residues.

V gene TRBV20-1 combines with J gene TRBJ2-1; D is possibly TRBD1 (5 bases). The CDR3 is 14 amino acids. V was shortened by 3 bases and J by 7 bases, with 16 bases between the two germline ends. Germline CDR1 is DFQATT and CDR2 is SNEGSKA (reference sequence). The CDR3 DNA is TGCAGTGCTAGTAAGGCAGGGCTCGAGAATGAGCAGTTCTTC. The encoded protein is CSASKAGLENEQFF.

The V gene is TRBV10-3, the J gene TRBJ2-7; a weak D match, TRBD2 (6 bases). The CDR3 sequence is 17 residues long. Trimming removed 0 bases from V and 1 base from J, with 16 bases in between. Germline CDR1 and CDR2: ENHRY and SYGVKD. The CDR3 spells CAISESGRLRGSYEQYF. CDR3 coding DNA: TGTGCCATCAGTGAGTCGGGACGACTACGGGGGTCCTACGAGCAGTACTTC.

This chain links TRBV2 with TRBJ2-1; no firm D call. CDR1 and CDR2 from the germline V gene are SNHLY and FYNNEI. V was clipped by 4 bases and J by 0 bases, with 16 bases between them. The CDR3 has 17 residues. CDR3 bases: TGTGCCAGCAGTGTCCCAGTCAACACCCCCTCCTACAATGAGCAGTTCTTC. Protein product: CASSVPVNTPSYNEQFF.

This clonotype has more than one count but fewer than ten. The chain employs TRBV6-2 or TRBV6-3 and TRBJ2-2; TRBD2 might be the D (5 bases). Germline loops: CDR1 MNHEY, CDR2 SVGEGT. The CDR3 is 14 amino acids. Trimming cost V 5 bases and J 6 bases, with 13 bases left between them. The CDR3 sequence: CASSAWGEAGELFF. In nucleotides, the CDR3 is TGTGCCAGCAGTGCGTGGGGAGAGGCCGGGGAGCTGTTTTTT.

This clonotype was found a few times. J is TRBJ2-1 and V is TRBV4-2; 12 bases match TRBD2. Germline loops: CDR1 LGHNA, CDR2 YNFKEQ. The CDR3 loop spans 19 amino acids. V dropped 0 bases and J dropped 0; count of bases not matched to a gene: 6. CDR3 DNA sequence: TGTGCCAGCAGCCAAGATTGGACTAGCGGGGTAACCTCCTACAATGAGCAGTTCTTC. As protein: CASSQDWTSGVTSYNEQFF.

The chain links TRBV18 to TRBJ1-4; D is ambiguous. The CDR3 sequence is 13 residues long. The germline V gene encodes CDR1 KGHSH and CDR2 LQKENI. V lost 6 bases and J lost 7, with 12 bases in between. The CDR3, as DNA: TGTGCCAGCTCTGGCCAGGCAGCTGAAAAACTGTTTTTT. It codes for CASSGQAAEKLFF.

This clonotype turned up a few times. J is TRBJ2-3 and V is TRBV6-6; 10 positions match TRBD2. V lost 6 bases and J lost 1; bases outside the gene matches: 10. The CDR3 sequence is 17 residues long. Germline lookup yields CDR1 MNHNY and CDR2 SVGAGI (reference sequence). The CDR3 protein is CASSPPSGGLGTDTQYF. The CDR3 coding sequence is TGTGCCAGCAGCCCCCCTAGCGGGGGCCTCGGCACAGATACGCAGTATTTT.

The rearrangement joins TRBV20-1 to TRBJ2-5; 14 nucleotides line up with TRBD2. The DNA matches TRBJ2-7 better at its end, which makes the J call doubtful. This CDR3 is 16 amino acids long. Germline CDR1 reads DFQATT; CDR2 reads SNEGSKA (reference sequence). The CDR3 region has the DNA TGCAGTGCCCGACTAGCGGGGGGGCAGAATCCCTACGAGCAGTACTTC. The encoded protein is CSARLAGGQNPYEQYF.

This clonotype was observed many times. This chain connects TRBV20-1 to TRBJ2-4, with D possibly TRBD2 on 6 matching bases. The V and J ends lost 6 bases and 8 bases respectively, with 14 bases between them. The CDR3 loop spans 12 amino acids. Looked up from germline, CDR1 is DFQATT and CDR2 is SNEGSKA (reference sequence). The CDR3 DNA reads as TGCAGTGCGTTGGGGGGAACAGACATTCAGTACTTC. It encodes CSALGGTDIQYF.

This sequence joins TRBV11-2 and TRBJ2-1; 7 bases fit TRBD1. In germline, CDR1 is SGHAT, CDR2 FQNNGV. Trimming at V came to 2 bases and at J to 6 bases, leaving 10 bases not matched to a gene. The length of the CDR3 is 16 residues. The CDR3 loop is CASSLRGQGGINEQFF. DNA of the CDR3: TGTGCCAGCAGCTTAAGGGGGCAGGGCGGTATCAATGAGCAGTTCTTC.